These 3 T cell receptor beta chains came from one sample sequenced in a study of cytotoxic CD8 clonotypes in ibrutinib-treated CLL. Profiling relied on immunoSEQ multiplex PCR, and the TCRdb table lists in-frame clones only, not all of them. The sample holds some 130,000 clones, 80% to 90% seen once. Here the sequenced sample was PBMCs, taken after 24 months of ibrutinib treatment. These receptors were obtained from a human donor with chronic lymphocytic leukemia.

The genes are TRBV6-1 and TRBJ2-1, with a possible D match to TRBD1 (5 bases). V lost 4 bases to trimming and J lost 8 bases, with 9 bases between them. CDR1 MNHNS and CDR2 SASEGT come from the germline V gene. The CDR3 runs 12 residues. CDR3 residues: CASSAAGYEQFF. CDR3 bases: TGTGCCAGCAGTGCTGCAGGGTATGAGCAGTTCTTC.

This rearrangement joins TRBV7-9 to TRBJ2-1; tentative D call: TRBD1 (6 bases). Germline V gene lookup returns CDR1 SEHNR and CDR2 FQNEAQ (reference sequence). CDR3 size: 16 residues. With 2 bases removed from V and 7 bases from J, the gap between germline ends came to 18 bases. CDR3 sequence: CASSLTSGRGQNEQFF. CDR3 in DNA: TGTGCCAGCAGCTTAACGAGCGGCCGGGGACAAAATGAGCAGTTCTTC. Looking up the rest from reference TRBV7-9 and TRBJ2-1 gives the full variable domain: DTGVSQNPRHKITKRGQNVTFRCDPISEHNRLYWYRQTLGQGPEFLTYFQNEAQLEKSRLLSDRFSAERPKGSFSTLEIQRTEQGDSAMYLCASSLTSGRGQNEQFFGPGTRLTVL.

The chain links TRBV18 to TRBJ2-7; D remains ambiguous. CDR1 is KGHSH, CDR2 LQKENI, per germline. V gave up 4 bases and J gave up 5 bases, with 12 bases separating them. The CDR3 covers 13 residues. Written as DNA, the CDR3 is TGTGCCAGCTCACGTAAATCCGACGACGAGCAGTACTTC. Its protein product is CASSRKSDDEQYF.